This T cell receptor beta chain comes out of a study of blood T cells in healthy people across ages (dated by TCRdb to the mid-2010s). Regarding the study in general: In model experiments, roughly one uniquely barcoded TCR beta cDNA molecule per two T cells was captured by template switching. Two additional independent replicas of 1 million unique cDNA reads from the same blood draw were analyzed for two donors (one aged 18 to 29 and one aged 80 or older). Four age groups were formed from the donors: young (average approximately 15 years), middle-aged (approximately 42), aged (62) and long-lived (around 80). Using deep sequencing normalized with unique cDNA molecular identifiers, the study measured how TCR beta repertoire diversity changes with age. To avoid experimental bias, donors of different ages were spread randomly across the sequencing lanes.

The library was obtained by 5' RACE. These reads were obtained on an Illumina HiSeq 2500. A second roughly 7 to 12 cycle PCR used a sample-barcoded 5' primer and a J-beta primer mix. Each TCR beta cDNA molecule received a unique molecular identifier from a template-switch 5' adaptor carrying 12 random nucleotides. Each sample yielded at least 2.5 million CDR3-containing paired-end reads. All of the RNA was converted into first-strand cDNA using the Mint cDNA synthesis kit, with a TRBC-specific oligonucleotide serving as the primer. Following uracil-DNA glycosylase treatment, a first 18-cycle PCR with universal primers M1SS and BC2_uni_R was performed on all cDNA. The paper's processing steps were these. Normalization of each sample was performed by random selection of 1 million high-quality reads, each carrying a distinct molecular identifier. Instead of being binned into consensus sequences, reads that shared molecular identifiers were thrown out. MiTCR, with a Q25 quality threshold and the strictest error-elimination algorithm, was used for CDR3 identification, clonotype clustering and error correction. A nonparametric unseen species model with Euler transformation was used to estimate a lower bound on total TCR beta diversity. TCRdb took the public reads, trimmed them with fastp at Q25, ran MiXCR for clone calling and kept in-frame beta chains. Each entry merges the rows of one CDR3 protein and shows their most common DNA and genes. What appears here as the V and J calls and clone size reflects TCRdb's work, not the paper's. The sample includes more than 1 million distinct CDR3 sequences, with roughly 45% observed a single time. Jointly, the top ten make up 15% to 20% of the sample.

As regards this clonotype: Its antigen is currently not known. No qualities accompany the bases; no much larger clone lies one base away.

Study-level results and caveats: A strong correlation was found between observed TCR beta diversity and the percentage of naive T cells measured by flow cytometry. Total diversity estimates from one million sequenced T cells were considered lower bounds and underestimates. Donor CMV infection status was unknown, potentially confounding age-related changes in expanded clonotypes. Bulk unsorted PBMC profiling prevented conclusive comparison of naive and antigen-experienced compartments. Observed TCR beta diversity per million T cells fell roughly linearly with age, and a significant reduction was already apparent by age around 40. Compared with the aged group, the long-lived group had more naive CD4+ T cells, fewer expanded clones and increased TCR diversity, a pattern suggesting age selection.

Germline trimming: 6 bases from V, 0 bases from J; junction bases outside gene matches: 22. From cysteine to phenylalanine, the CDR3 is 20 amino acids long. The only DNA kept is the CDR3, 60 bases in frame from the first base. The donors were roughly 40 Caucasian individuals from Russia, aged roughly 6 to 100 years, who were systemically healthy. Each donor gave about 10 milliliters of peripheral blood, drawn into EDTA-treated Vacutainer tubes. PBMCs were isolated by Ficoll-Paque density-gradient centrifugation, with at least 7 million obtained per sample. Total RNA was extracted from PBMCs with Trizol reagent, with at least 6 micrograms obtained per sample. The percentages of naive CD45RAhigh/CD27high T cells were determined by flow cytometry on a PBMC aliquot from every donor.

The TCR originated in a woman aged 60-75 years in good health. In this chain, TRBV12-3 or TRBV12-4 is recombined with TRBJ2-7; 8 bases in the middle match TRBD2. The source material was blood. Read as DNA, the sequence is TGTGCCAGCAGGATGAATTTGTATCGTGGTTTAGCGGGGACCTCCTACGAGCAGTACTTC. The translation is CASRMNLYRGLAGTSYEQYF.